The clone carrying this T cell receptor beta chain was observed a few times. The antigen is unknown. Then a second PCR, running roughly 7 to 11 cycles, was carried out with a sample-barcoded 5' primer and a J-beta primer mix. A template-switch adaptor containing 12 random nucleotides labeled each cDNA molecule. TCRdb called the 5' RACE reads again in MiXCR, with one record for every CDR3 protein. The sample has 700,000 or so distinct CDR3 sequences, 22% seen once. The sample originates from a study of blood T cells in healthy people across ages. Whole-study results and caveats: Diversity estimates drawn from one million T cells were deemed underestimates.

The CDR3 runs 14 residues. V gave up 3 bases and J gave up 5 bases; unmatched junction bases: 4. Germline CDR1 reads MNHEY; CDR2 reads SMNVEV (reference sequence). The receptor was isolated from a man in his 70s in good health. The sample consisted of blood. This chain uses TRBV27 with TRBJ2-5; 9 positions match TRBD1. Here the CDR3 reads CASSFNRGRETQYF. DNA of the CDR3: TGTGCCAGCAGTTTCAACAGGGGGCGGGAGACCCAGTACTTC.